Reported below is one T cell receptor (beta chain). This specimen comes from a study of blood T cell repertoires in COVID-19. Study overall: The United States, Italy and Spain supplied acute and convalescent COVID-19 samples. The analysed material was cDNA or gDNA that came from T cells, B-cell-depleted T cells, or PBMCs.

The germline V and J ends were trimmed by 3 bases and 2 bases, with 11 bases remaining between them. The germline CDR1 and CDR2 sequences are KGHSH and LQKENI. The length of the CDR3 is 15 residues. In the study's own analysis: Amplification with reference gene primers provided the estimates of nucleated cell counts. Sequencing used immunoSEQ multiplex PCR; TCRdb keeps in-frame clones, though not all of them. Clonal size and the V and J genes are those of that table, whereas D and trimming came from the DNA. The table includes 200,000 or so clones, around 85% detected once. The V and J genes are TRBV18 and TRBJ2-1; D not certain. The TCR was taken from a man in his sixties or seventies with active or convalescent COVID-19. The material sequenced was peripheral blood. The CDR3 reads CASSPTQAAYNEQFF. The CDR3, as DNA: TGTGCCAGCTCACCTACGCAGGCCGCCTACAATGAGCAGTTCTTC.